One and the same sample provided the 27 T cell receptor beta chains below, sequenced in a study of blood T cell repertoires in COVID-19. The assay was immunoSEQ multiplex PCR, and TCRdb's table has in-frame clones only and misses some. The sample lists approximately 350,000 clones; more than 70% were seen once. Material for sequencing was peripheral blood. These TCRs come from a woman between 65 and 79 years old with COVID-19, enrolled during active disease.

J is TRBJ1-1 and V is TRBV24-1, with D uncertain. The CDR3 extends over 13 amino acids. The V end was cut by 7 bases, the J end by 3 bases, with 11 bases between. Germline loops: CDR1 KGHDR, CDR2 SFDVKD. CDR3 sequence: CATRPERDTEAFF. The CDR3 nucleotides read TGTGCCACCAGACCCGAACGGGACACTGAAGCTTTCTTT.

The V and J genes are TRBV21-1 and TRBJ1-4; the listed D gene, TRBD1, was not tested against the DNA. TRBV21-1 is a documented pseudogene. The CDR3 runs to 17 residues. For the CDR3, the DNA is TGTGCCAGCAGCAACGCGACTGGACAGGGAGAACACGAAAAACTGTTTTTT. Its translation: CASSNATGQGEHEKLFF.

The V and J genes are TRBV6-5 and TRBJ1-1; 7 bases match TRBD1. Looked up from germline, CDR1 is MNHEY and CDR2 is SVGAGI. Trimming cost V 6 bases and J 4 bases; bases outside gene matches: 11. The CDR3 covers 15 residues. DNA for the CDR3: TGTGCCAGCAGATTCCGACAGGGACGGGTCACTGAAGCTTTCTTT. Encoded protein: CASRFRQGRVTEAFF.

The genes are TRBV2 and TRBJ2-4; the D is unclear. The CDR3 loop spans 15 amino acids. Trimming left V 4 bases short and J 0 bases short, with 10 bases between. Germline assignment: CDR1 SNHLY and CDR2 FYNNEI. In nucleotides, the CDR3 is TGTGCCAGCAGTGGGCAACAGCTAGCCAAAAACATTCAGTACTTC. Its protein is CASSGQQLAKNIQYF. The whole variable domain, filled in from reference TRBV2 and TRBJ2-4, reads EPEVTQTPSHQVTQMGQEVILRCVPISNHLYFYWYRQILGQKVEFLVSFYNNEISEKSEIFDDQFSVERPDGSNFTLKIRSTKLEDSAMYFCASSGQQLAKNIQYFGAGTRLSVL.

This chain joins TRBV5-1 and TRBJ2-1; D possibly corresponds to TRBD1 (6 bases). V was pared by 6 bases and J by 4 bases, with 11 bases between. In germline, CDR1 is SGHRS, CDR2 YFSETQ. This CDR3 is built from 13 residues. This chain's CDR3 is CASTRDTYNEQFF. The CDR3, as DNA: TGCGCCAGCACAAGGGACACATACAATGAGCAGTTCTTC.

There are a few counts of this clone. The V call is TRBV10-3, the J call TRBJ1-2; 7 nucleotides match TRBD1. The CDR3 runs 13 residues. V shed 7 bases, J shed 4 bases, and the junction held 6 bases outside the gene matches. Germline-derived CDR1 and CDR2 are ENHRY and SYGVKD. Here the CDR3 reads CAITQGQTYGYTF. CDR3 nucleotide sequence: TGTGCCATCACCCAGGGACAGACCTATGGCTACACCTTC.

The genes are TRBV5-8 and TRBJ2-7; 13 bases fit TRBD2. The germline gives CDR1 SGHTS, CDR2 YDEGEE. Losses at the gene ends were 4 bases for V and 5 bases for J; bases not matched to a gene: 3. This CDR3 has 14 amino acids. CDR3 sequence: CASSLGLAGDEQYF. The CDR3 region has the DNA TGTGCCAGCAGCCTAGGACTAGCGGGGGACGAGCAGTACTTC.

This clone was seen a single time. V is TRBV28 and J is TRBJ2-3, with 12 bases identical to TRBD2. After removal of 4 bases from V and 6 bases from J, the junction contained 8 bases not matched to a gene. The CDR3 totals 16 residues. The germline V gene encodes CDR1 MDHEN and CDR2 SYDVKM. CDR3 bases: TGTGCCAGCAGTTCAATACTAGCGGGGGGATGGGATACGCAGTATTTT. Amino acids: CASSSILAGGWDTQYF.

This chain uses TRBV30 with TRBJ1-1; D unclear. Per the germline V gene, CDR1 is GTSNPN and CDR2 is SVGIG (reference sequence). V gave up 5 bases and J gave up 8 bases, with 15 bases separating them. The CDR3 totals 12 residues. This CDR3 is CAWANGFREAFF. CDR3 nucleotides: TGTGCCTGGGCGAACGGGTTCAGAGAAGCTTTCTTT.

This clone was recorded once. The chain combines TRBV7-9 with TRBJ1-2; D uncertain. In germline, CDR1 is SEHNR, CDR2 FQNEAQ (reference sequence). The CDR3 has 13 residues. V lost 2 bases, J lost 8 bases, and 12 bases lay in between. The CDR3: CASSLNSGGGYTF. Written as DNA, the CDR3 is TGTGCCAGCAGCTTAAACTCCGGCGGGGGCTACACCTTC.

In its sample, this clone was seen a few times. CDR3 coding DNA: TGTGCCTGGAGTCCCCGGGGACTGGTCGCGGGTATGAACTATGGCTACACCTTC. Translated, it gives CAWSPRGLVAGMNYGYTF. The chain joins TRBV30 to TRBJ1-2; a possible D gene is TRBD1 (5 bases). Trimming removed 2 bases at V and 2 bases at J, with 24 bases between. The CDR3 is 18 amino acids. Germline V gene data show CDR1 as GTSNPN and CDR2 as SVGIG (reference sequence).

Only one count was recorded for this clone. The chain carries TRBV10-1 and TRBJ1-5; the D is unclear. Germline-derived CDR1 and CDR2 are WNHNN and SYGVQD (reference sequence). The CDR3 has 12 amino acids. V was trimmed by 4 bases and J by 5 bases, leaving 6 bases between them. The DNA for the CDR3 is TGCGCCAGCAGTGGTTCGGATCAGCCCCAGCATTTT. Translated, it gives CASSGSDQPQHF.

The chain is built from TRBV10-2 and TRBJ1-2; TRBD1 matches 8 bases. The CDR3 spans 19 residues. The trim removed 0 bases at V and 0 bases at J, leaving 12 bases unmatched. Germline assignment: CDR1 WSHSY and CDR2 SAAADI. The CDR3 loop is CASSESRTGIMDTNYGYTF. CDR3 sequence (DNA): TGCGCCAGCAGTGAGTCGAGGACAGGGATCATGGATACTAACTATGGCTACACCTTC.

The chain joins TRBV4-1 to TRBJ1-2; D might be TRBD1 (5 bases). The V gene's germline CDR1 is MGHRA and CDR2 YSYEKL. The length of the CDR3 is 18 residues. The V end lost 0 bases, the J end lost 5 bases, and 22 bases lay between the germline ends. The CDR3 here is CASSQDRRLGGKLYGYTF. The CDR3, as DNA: TGCGCCAGCAGCCAAGACCGGCGTTTGGGGGGGAAGTTGTATGGCTACACCTTC.

The CDR3 coding sequence is TGCGCCAGCAGCCCCGGCAGACATGGGCCGGTGAACACTGAAGCTTTCTTT. It translates to CASSPGRHGPVNTEAFF. V usage is TRBV5-1 and J usage is TRBJ1-1; D call uncertain. The germline gives CDR1 SGHRS, CDR2 YFSETQ. There are 17 residues in the CDR3. The V and J ends lost 4 bases and 0 bases respectively, with 19 bases between them.

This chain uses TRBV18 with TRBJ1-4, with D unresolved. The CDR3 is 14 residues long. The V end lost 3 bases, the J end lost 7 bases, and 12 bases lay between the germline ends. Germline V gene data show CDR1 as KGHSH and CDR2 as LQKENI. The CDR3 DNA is TGTGCCAGCTCACCGACAACCGCTGGTGAAAAACTGTTTTTT. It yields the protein CASSPTTAGEKLFF.

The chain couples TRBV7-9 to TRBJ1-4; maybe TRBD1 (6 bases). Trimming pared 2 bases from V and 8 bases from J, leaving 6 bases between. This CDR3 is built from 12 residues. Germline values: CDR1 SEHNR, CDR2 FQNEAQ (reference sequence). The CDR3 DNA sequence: TGTGCCAGCAGCTTAACAGGGGAAAAACTGTTTTTT. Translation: CASSLTGEKLFF.

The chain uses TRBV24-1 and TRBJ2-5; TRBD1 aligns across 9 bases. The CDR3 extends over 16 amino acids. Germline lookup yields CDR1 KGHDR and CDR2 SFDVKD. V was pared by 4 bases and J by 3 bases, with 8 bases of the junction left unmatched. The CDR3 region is CATSEAGTGLEETQYF. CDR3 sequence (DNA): TGTGCCACCAGTGAAGCCGGGACAGGGTTGGAAGAGACCCAGTACTTC.

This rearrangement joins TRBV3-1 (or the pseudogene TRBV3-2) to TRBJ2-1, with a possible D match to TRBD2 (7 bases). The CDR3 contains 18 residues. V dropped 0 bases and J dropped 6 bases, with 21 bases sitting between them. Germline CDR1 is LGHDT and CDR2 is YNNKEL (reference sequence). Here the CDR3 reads CASSQEGDRRGQGNEQFF. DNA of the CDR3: TGTGCCAGCAGCCAAGAAGGGGATCGGCGGGGGCAGGGCAATGAGCAGTTCTTC.

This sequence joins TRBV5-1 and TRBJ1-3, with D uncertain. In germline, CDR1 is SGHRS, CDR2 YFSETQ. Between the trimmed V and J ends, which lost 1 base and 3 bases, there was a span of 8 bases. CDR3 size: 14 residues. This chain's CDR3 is CASSLSTHGNTIYF. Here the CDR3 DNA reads TGCGCCAGCAGCTTGAGCACCCATGGAAACACCATATATTTT.

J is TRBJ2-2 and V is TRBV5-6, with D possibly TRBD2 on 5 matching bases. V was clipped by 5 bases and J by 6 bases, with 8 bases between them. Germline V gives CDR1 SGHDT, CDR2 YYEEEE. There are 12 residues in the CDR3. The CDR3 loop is CASSYGAGELFF. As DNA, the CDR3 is TGTGCCAGCAGTTACGGGGCCGGGGAGCTGTTTTTT.

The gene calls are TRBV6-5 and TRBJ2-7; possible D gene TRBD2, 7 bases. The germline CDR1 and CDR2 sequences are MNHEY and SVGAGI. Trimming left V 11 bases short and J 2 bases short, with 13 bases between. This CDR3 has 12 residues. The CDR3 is CAGGGSTYEQYF. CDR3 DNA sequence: TGTGCCGGGGGGGGCAGTACCTACGAGCAGTACTTC.

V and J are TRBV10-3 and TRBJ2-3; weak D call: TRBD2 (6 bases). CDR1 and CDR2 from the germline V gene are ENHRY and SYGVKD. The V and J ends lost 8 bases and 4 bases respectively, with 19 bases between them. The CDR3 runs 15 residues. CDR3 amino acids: CAIGDSTGRPDTQYF. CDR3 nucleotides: TGTGCCATCGGGGACTCAACCGGACGGCCAGATACGCAGTATTTT.

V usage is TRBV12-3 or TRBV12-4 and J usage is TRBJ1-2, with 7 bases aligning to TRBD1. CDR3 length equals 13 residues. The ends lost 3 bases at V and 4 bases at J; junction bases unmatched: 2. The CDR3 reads CASSLTGSYGYTF. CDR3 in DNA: TGTGCCAGCAGTTTGACAGGGAGCTATGGCTACACCTTC.

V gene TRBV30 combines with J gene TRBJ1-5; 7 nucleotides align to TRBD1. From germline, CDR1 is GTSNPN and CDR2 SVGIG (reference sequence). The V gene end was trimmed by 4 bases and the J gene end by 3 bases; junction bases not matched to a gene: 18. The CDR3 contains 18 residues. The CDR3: CAWITNRQGGDPNQPQHF. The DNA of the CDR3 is TGTGCCTGGATTACGAATAGACAGGGAGGAGATCCCAATCAGCCCCAGCATTTT. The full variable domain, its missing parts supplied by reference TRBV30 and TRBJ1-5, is SQTIHQWPATLVQPVGSPLSLECTVEGTSNPNLYWYRQAAGRGLQLLFYSVGIGQISSEVPQNLSASRPQDRQFILSSKKLLLSDSGFYLCAWITNRQGGDPNQPQHFGDGTRLSIL.

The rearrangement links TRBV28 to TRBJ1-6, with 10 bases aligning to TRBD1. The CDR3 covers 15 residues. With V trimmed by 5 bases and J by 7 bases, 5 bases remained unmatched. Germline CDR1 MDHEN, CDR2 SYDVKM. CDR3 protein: CASSPVTGGNSPLHF. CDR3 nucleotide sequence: TGTGCCAGCAGTCCCGTGACAGGGGGCAATTCACCCCTCCACTTT.

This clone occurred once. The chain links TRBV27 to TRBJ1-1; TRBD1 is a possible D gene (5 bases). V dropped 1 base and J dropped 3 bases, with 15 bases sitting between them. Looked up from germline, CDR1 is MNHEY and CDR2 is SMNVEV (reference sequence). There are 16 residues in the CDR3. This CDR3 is CASSLWGGERDTEAFF. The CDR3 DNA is TGTGCCAGCAGTTTATGGGGAGGGGAGAGGGACACTGAAGCTTTCTTT.